The next 3 T cell receptor beta chains were all read from a single sample in a study of blood T cell repertoires in COVID-19. Sequencing used immunoSEQ multiplex PCR; TCRdb keeps in-frame clones, though not all of them. Counted here are almost 400,000 clones, 87% occurring once; the ten biggest clones make up 2.3%. Sequenced input: peripheral blood. Every receptor here comes from a woman aged 55 to 70 with COVID-19, enrolled during active disease.

This clone occurred a few times. V is TRBV7-9 and J is TRBJ2-1; 9 bases line up with TRBD2. V shed 5 bases and J 6 bases; nucleotides not matched to a gene: 8. The CDR3 runs 15 residues. Germline V gene data show CDR1 as SEHNR and CDR2 as FQNEAQ (reference sequence). DNA of the CDR3: TGTGCCAGCAGCCTCCCTAGCGGGGTTAGCAATGAGCAGTTCTTC. This encodes CASSLPSGVSNEQFF.

The chain couples TRBV7-8 to TRBJ2-1; the D gene is possibly TRBD1 (5 bases). The germline CDR1 and CDR2 sequences are SGHVS and FQNEAQ. Trimming pared 5 bases from V and 0 bases from J, leaving 14 bases between. CDR3 size: 16 residues. DNA of the CDR3: TGTGCCAGCAGCCCCCGCGGCAGGGACTCCTACAATGAGCAGTTCTTC. This encodes CASSPRGRDSYNEQFF.

The chain couples TRBV18 to TRBJ1-2; D not certain. Trimming removed 5 bases from V and 2 bases from J, with 15 bases in between. Germline-derived CDR1 and CDR2 are KGHSH and LQKENI. The CDR3 has 15 amino acids. CDR3 bases: TGTGCCAGCTCATCCTCCCCGTGGCCGAACTATGGCTACACCTTC. Translated, it gives CASSSSPWPNYGYTF. The full variable domain, with the rest looked up from reference TRBV18 and TRBJ1-2, is NAGVMQNPRHLVRRRGQEARLRCSPMKGHSHVYWYRQLPEEGLKFMVYLQKENIIDESGMPKERFSAEFPKEGPSILRIQQVVRGDSAAYFCASSSSPWPNYGYTFGSGTRLTVV.